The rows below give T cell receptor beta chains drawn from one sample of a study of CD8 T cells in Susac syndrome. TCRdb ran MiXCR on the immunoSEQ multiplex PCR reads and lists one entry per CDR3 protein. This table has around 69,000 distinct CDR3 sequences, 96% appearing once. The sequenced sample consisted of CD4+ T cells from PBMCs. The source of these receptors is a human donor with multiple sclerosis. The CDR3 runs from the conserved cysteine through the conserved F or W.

CSVDRGSGTEAFF | TRBV29-1
CASTPWASGGANEQFF | TRBV6-2/TRBV6-3
CASSQGGGVSDTQYF | TRBV3-1
CASSFRVYGYTF | TRBV28
CATSDWAGEGQETQYF | TRBV24-1
CASSTRDAYNEQFF | TRBV19
CASRPEAGFQETQYF | TRBV6-5
CASAPRKGGPGTDTQYF | TRBV11-3
CASSPRQGQLNEQYF | TRBV11-2
CASSKVGYGYTF | TRBV7-9
CASSPTAGGTDTQYF | TRBV18
CASSPPRDGGTYNEQFF | TRBV28
CSVGDRANQPQHF | TRBV29-1
CASSLGLAVTDTQYF | TRBV7-9
CASPEGERTYEQYF | TRBV2
CASSLSGLANEQFF | TRBV7-9
CASSRGALRIYGYTF | TRBV7-2
CASSFTGNYGYTF | TRBV7-2
CSVEVSRQNQETQYF | TRBV29-1
CAWSAAYGYTF | TRBV30
CSVEAANYGYTF | TRBV29-1
CAWSVGNPGHYETQYF | TRBV30
CASSYSDQGADNEQFF | TRBV6-6
CASSADRVRGYTF | TRBV7-9
CASSDSNQPQHF | TRBV6-4
CASSSTGASDEQYF | TRBV7-9
CASSRGRVSNQPQHF | TRBV2
CAWKQGSYSNQPQHF | TRBV30
CATYRDRAYGYTF | TRBV6-5
CASRKIYNSPLHF | TRBV25-1
CASSQTRSNEKLFF | TRBV6-2/TRBV6-3
CASRPSGGYHGYTF | TRBV7-2
CASSPNRAPEVF | TRBV27
CASGDSGTEAFF | TRBV12-3/TRBV12-4
CASSPGGPGGVHEQYF | TRBV5-4
CAISRAGGGDTQYF | TRBV6-6
CSVAPTGKGTGELFF | TRBV29-1
CASGSDRVETQYF | TRBV12-3/TRBV12-4
CASSPRQGSYNEQFF | TRBV5-1
CASSYGLGSSYEQYF | TRBV6-2/TRBV6-3